The T cell receptor (beta chain) under discussion was sequenced for a study of identical twins. This clonotype showed up just a few times. TCRdb reanalysed the 5' RACE reads using MiXCR and keeps one entry per CDR3 protein. The data show about 470,000 distinct CDR3 sequences, 20% to 30% seen once. These same data were also listed under a study on T cells expressing NK-cell markers.

Sequencing was done on a sample of CD4+ T cells sorted from blood. This TCR came from a woman aged 18-29 years in good health.

The CDR3 spells CASSLLVAGEEQYF. CDR3 nucleotides: TGCGCCAGCAGCTTGTTAGTAGCGGGAGAGGAGCAGTACTTC. V gene TRBV5-1 combines with J gene TRBJ2-7, with TRBD2 identical over 9 bases. Germline V lookup: CDR1 SGHRS, CDR2 YFSETQ. V lost 1 base, J lost 7 bases, and 6 bases stayed unmatched. The CDR3 is 14 residues long.